Presented here are 10 T cell receptor beta chains from one specimen sequenced in a study of blood T cell repertoires in COVID-19 (dated by TCRdb to 2020 to 2021). The library was prepared using the immunoSEQ multiplex PCR assay. In TCRdb, the immuneACCESS table is reduced to in-frame sequences with V and J assigned. These tables do not hold every clone; where another copy was compared, an unresolved V gene accounts for under half, and the others remain unexplained. The sample table holds approximately 300,000 clones, of which 90% were seen once. The ten largest make up 3.9% of the sample. Material for sequencing was PBMCs or T cells enriched from blood (not recorded which). The receptors come from a woman aged 25 to 39 who had been exposed to COVID-19.

The rearrangement joins TRBV4-1 to TRBJ1-1, with a weak D call TRBD1 (6 bases). Trimming took off 3 bases at V and 1 base at J, with 15 bases between the two ends. This CDR3 region has 16 residues. CDR1 and CDR2 (germline): MGHRA, YSYEKL. The CDR3 loop reads CASSHHIRTENTEAFF. The CDR3 coding sequence is TGCGCCAGCAGCCATCACATAAGGACAGAGAACACTGAAGCTTTCTTT.

The chain uses TRBV7-9 and TRBJ1-6, with D maybe TRBD1 (6 bases). Germline assignment: CDR1 SEHNR and CDR2 FQNEAQ (reference sequence). The CDR3 contains 16 residues. Trimming took 6 bases from V and 0 from J, leaving 12 bases between them. The CDR3 sequence is CASSLTGSSYNSPLHF. The CDR3 DNA reads as TGTGCCAGCAGTTTAACAGGGAGCTCCTATAATTCACCCCTCCACTTT.

This clone was seen only once. The J gene is TRBJ2-3, the V gene TRBV5-1, with TRBD2 identical over 9 bases. The CDR3 length is 15 residues. V was clipped by 2 bases and J by 0 bases; unmatched bases: 1. CDR1 and CDR2 from the germline V gene are SGHRS and YFSETQ. Written as DNA, the CDR3 is TGCGCCAGCAGCTTCCTAGCGGGGAGCACAGATACGCAGTATTTT. It specifies CASSFLAGSTDTQYF.

V gene TRBV10-2 combines with J gene TRBJ2-7; no definite D call. This CDR3 region has 11 residues. Germline CDR1 reads WSHSY; CDR2 reads SAAADI. Trimming shortened V by 8 bases and J by 0 bases, and 5 bases separated the two germline ends. The CDR3 region is CASRSSYEQYF. The CDR3 DNA reads as TGCGCCAGCCGGAGCTCCTACGAGCAGTACTTC.

This clone was found a few times. The chain is built from TRBV5-1 and TRBJ1-5; 8 positions match TRBD1. This CDR3 spans 14 amino acids. Unmatched junction bases numbered 5, after V lost 3 bases and J lost 6 bases. Germline CDR1 is SGHRS and CDR2 is YFSETQ. DNA of the CDR3: TGCGCCAGCAGCTCGACAGGGGTCGGTCAGCCCCAGCATTTT. Translation: CASSSTGVGQPQHF.

As DNA, the CDR3 is TGTGCCAGCAGTGACTCCGGACAGGGCAGGACTGAAGCTTTCTTT. Its translation is CASSDSGQGRTEAFF. The genes are TRBV6-4 and TRBJ1-1; 8 bases map to TRBD1. The CDR3 contains 15 residues. With 0 bases clipped from V and 5 bases from J, the junction kept 5 bases outside the gene matches. CDR1 is MRHNA, CDR2 SNTAGT, per germline.

V usage is TRBV27 and J usage is TRBJ2-7; perhaps TRBD2 as D (5 bases). Germline V gene sequence: CDR1 MNHEY, CDR2 SMNVEV (reference sequence). The V end was cut by 2 bases, the J end by 3 bases, with 11 bases between. CDR3 length equals 14 residues. CDR3 DNA sequence: TGTGCCAGCAGTTTAGCGGTAGCGAACTACGAGCAGTACTTC. This translates into CASSLAVANYEQYF.

V and J are TRBV15 and TRBJ2-1; D possibly corresponds to TRBD1 (5 bases). There are 17 residues in the CDR3. The V gene lost 3 bases and the J gene lost 0 bases, with 15 bases spanning the gap. CDR1 and CDR2 from the germline V gene are LNHNV and YYDKDF (reference sequence). The CDR3 DNA is TGTGCCACCAGCAGCCTTAAGGCGCAGGGCTCCTACAATGAGCAGTTCTTC. Translating it yields CATSSLKAQGSYNEQFF. Using reference TRBV15 and TRBJ2-1 for the parts outside the CDR3, the full variable domain is DAMVIQNPRYQVTQFGKPVTLSCSQTLNHNVMYWYQQKSSQAPKLLFHYYDKDFNNEADTPDNFQSRRPNTSFCFLDIRSPGLGDTAMYLCATSSLKAQGSYNEQFFGPGTRLTVL.

The chain uses TRBV19 and TRBJ2-2; 16 nucleotides agree with TRBD2. The CDR3 is made up of 16 amino acids. Trimming cost V 5 bases and J 6 bases; bases outside gene matches: 3. Germline V gene sequence: CDR1 LNHDA, CDR2 SQIVND (reference sequence). The CDR3 sequence: CASSVGTSGGAGELFF. CDR3 bases: TGTGCCAGTAGTGTCGGGACTAGCGGGGGGGCCGGGGAGCTGTTTTTT.

The chain has TRBV4-3 and TRBJ1-5; 7 bases agree with TRBD1. The CDR3 has 16 residues. Germline V gene lookup returns CDR1 LGHNA and CDR2 YSLEER. Trimming removed 4 bases from V and 0 bases from J; junction bases left unmatched: 6. The CDR3 is CASSPGTAHSNQPQHF. CDR3 DNA: TGCGCCAGCAGCCCGGGGACAGCACATAGCAATCAGCCCCAGCATTTT.